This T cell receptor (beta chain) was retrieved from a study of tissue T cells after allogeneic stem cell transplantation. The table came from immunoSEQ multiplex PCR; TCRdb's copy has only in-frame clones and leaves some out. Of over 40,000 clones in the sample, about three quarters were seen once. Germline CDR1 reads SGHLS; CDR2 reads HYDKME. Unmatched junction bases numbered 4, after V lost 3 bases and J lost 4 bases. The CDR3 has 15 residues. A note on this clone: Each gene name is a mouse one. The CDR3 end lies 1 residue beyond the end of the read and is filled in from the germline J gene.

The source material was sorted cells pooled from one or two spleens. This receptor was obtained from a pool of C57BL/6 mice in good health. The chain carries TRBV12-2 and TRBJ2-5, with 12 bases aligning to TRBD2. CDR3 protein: CASSSWDWGEDTQYF. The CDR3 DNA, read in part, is TGTGCCAGCTCTTCTTGGGACTGGGGGGAAGACACCCAGTAC.